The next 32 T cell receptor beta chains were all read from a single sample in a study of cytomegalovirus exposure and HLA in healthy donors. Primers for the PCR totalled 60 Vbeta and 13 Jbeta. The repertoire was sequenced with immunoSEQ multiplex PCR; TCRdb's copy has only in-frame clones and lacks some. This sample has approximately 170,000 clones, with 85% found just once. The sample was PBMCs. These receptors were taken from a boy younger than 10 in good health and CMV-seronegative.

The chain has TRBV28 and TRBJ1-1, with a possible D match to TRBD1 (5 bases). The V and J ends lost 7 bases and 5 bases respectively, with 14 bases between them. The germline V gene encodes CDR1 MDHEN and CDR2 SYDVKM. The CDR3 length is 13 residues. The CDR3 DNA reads TGTGCCAGCACCCTTACTGGGGGGACTGAAGCTTTCTTT. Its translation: CASTLTGGTEAFF.

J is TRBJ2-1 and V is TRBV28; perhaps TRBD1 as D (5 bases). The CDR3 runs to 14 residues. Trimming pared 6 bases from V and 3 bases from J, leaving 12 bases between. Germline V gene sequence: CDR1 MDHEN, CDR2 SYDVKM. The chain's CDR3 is CASRGVLFYNEQFF. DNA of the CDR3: TGTGCCAGCAGAGGGGTCCTTTTCTACAATGAGCAGTTCTTC.

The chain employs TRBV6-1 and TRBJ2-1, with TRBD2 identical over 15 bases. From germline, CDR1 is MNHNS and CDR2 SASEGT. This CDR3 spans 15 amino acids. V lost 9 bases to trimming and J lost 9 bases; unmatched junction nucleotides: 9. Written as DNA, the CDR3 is TGTGCCAGTCGGACTAGCGGGAGGGCGGCTGTTGAGCAGTTCTTC. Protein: CASRTSGRAAVEQFF.

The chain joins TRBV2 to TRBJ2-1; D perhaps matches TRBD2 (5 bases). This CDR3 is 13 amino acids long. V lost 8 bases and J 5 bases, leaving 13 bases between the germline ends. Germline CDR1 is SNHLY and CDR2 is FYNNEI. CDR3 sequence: CASGTGINNEQFF. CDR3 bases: TGTGCCAGCGGCACCGGGATCAACAATGAGCAGTTCTTC.

This CDR3 is CASSVATGETQYF. The DNA for the CDR3 is TGTGCCAGCAGCGTAGCTACCGGAGAGACCCAGTACTTC. The V gene is TRBV9, the J gene TRBJ2-5; D is undetermined. V lost 0 bases and J 4 bases, leaving 7 bases between the germline ends. Germline CDR1 is SGDLS and CDR2 is YYNGEE. The CDR3 is 13 amino acids.

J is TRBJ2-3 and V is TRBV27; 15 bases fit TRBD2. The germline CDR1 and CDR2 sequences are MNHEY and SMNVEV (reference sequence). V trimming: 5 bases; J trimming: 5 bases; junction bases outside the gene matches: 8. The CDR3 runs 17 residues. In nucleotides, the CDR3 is TGTGCCAGCAGTAACGGGACTAGCGGGGGGATTCAAGATACGCAGTATTTT. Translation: CASSNGTSGGIQDTQYF.

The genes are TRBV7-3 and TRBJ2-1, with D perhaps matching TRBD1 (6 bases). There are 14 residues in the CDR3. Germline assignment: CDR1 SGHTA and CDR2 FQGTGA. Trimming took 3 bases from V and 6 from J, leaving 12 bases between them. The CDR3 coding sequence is TGTGCCAGCAGCTTGGGACATAGTCTCAATGAGCAGTTCTTC. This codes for CASSLGHSLNEQFF.

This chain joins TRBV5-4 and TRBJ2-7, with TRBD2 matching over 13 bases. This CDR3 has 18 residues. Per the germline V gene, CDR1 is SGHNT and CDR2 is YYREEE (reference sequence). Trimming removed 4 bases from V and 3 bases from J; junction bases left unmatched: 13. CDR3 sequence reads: CASSPGLAGASIIYEQYV. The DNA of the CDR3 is TGTGCCAGCAGCCCCGGACTAGCGGGGGCCTCTATAATCTACGAGCAGTACGTC.

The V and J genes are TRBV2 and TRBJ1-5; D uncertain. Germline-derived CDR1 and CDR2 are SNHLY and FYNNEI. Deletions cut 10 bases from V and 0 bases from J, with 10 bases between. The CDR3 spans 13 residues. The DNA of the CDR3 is TGTGCCACCAAGGACTTTAGCAATCAGCCCCAGCATTTT. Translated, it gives CATKDFSNQPQHF.

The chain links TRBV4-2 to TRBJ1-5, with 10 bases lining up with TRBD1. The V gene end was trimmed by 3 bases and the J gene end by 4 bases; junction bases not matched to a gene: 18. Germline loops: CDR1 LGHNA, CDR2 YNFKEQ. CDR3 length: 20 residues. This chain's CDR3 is CASSQSWTGGFDEGNQPQHF. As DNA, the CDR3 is TGTGCCAGCAGCCAGAGTTGGACAGGGGGATTTGACGAGGGAAATCAGCCCCAGCATTTT.

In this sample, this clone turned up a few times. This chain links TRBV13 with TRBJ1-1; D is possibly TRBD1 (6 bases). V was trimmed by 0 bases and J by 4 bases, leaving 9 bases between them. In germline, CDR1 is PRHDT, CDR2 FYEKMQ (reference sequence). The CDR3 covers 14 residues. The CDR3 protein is CASSLGVGGTEAFF. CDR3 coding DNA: TGTGCCAGCAGCTTAGGCGTAGGGGGCACTGAAGCTTTCTTT. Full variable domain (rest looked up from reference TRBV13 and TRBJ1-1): AAGVIQSPRHLIKEKRETATLKCYPIPRHDTVYWYQQGPGQDPQFLISFYEKMQSDKGSIPDRFSAQQFSDYHSELNMSSLELGDSALYFCASSLGVGGTEAFFGQGTRLTVV.

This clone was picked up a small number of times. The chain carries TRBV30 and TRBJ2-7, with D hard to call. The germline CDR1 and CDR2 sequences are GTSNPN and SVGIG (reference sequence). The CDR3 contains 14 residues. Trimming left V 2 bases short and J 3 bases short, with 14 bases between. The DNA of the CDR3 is TGTGCCTGGAGTCCCCTTTCTCCCCTCTACGAGCAGTACTTC. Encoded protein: CAWSPLSPLYEQYF. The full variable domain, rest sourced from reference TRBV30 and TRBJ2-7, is SQTIHQWPATLVQPVGSPLSLECTVEGTSNPNLYWYRQAAGRGLQLLFYSVGIGQISSEVPQNLSASRPQDRQFILSSKKLLLSDSGFYLCAWSPLSPLYEQYFGPGTRLTVT.

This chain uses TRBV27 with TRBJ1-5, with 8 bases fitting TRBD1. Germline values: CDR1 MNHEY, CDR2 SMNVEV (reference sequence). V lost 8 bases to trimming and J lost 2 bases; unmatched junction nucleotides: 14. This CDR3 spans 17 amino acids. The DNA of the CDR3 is TGTGCCAGCGGGTCCAGGGGGCTCGACAGGGGCAATCAGCCCCAGCATTTT. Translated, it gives CASGSRGLDRGNQPQHF.

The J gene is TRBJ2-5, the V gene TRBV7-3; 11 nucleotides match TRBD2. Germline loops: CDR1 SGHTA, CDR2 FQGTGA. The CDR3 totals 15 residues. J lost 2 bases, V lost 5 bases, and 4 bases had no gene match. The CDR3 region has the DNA TGTGCCAGCAGCCCGTTAGCGGGAGGGCAAGAGACCCAGTACTTC. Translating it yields CASSPLAGGQETQYF. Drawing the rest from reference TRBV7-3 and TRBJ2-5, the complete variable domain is GAGVSQTPSNKVTEKGKYVELRCDPISGHTALYWYRQSLGQGPEFLIYFQGTGAADDSGLPNDRFFAVRPEGSVSTLKIQRTERGDSAVYLCASSPLAGGQETQYFGPGTRLLVL.

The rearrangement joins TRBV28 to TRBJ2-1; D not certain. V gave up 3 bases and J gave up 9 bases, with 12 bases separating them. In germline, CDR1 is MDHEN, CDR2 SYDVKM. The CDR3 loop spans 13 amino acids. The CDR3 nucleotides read TGTGCCAGCAGTTTTGAGCCCGCCCCTGAGCAGTTCTTC. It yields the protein CASSFEPAPEQFF.

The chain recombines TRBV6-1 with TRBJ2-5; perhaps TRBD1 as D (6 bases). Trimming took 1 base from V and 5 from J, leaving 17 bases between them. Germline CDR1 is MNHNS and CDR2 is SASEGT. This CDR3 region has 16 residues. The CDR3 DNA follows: TGTGCCAGCAGTGAAGGGACAGCTACTCTTGGGGAGACCCAGTACTTC. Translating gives CASSEGTATLGETQYF.

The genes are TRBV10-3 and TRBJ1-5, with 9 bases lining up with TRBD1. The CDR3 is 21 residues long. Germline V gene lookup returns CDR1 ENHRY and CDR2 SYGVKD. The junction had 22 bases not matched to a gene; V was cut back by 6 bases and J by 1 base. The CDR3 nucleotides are TGTGCCATCAGCAATACAAAAATTAGACAGGGGGAGGTCGGCAGCAATCAGCCCCAGCATTTT. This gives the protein CAISNTKIRQGEVGSNQPQHF.

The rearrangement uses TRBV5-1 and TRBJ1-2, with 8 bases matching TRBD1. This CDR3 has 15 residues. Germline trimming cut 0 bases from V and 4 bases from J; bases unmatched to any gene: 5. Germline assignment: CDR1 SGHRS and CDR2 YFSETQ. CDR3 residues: CASSLGTGGIYGYTF. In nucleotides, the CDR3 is TGCGCCAGCAGCTTGGGAACAGGGGGGATCTATGGCTACACCTTC.

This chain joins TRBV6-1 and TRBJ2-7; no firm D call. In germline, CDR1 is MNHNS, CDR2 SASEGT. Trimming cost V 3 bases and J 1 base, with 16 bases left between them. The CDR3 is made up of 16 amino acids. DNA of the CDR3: TGTGCCAGCAGTGACACGACAACGACGGTATCCTACGAGCAGTACGTC. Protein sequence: CASSDTTTTVSYEQYV.

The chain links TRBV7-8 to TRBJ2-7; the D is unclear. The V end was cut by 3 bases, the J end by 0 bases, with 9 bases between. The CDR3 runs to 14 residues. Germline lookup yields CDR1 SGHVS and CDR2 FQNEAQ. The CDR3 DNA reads TGTGCCAGCAGCTTCACTCCCCTCTCCTACGAGCAGTACTTC. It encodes CASSFTPLSYEQYF.

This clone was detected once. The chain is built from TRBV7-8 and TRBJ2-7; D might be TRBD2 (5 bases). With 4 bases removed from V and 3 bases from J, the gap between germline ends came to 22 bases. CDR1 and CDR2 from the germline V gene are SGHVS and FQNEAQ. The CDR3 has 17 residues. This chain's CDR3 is CASSSGPGVGSDYEQYF. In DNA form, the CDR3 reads TGTGCCAGCAGCTCAGGACCAGGCGTAGGGAGCGACTACGAGCAGTACTTC. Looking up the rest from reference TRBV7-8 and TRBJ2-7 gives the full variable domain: GAGVSQSPRYKVAKRGQDVALRCDPISGHVSLFWYQQALGQGPEFLTYFQNEAQLDKSGLPSDRFFAERPEGSVSTLKIQRTQQEDSAVYLCASSSGPGVGSDYEQYFGPGTRLTVT.

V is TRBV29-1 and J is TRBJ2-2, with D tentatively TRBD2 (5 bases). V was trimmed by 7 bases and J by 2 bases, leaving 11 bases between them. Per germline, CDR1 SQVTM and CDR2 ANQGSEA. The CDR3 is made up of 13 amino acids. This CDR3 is CSGRSPNTGELFF. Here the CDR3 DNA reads TGCAGCGGGAGGTCTCCAAACACCGGGGAGCTGTTTTTT.

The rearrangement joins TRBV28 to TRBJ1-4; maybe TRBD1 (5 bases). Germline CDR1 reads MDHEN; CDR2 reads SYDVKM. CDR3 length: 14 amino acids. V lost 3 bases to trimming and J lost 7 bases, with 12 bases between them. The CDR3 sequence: CASSLAVQGEKLFF. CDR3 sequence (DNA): TGTGCCAGCAGTTTGGCTGTCCAGGGTGAAAAACTGTTTTTT.

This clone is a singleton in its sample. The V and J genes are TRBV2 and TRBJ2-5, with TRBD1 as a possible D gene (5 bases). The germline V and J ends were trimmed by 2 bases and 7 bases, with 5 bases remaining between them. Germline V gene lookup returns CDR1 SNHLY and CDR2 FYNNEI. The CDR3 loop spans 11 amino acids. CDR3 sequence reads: CASSERGTQYF. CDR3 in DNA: TGTGCCAGCAGTGAAAGGGGGACCCAGTACTTC.

The CDR3, as DNA: TGTGCCAGCACCGACAGGAATCAGCCCCAGCATTTT. This encodes CASTDRNQPQHF. The chain is built from TRBV6-1 and TRBJ1-5; a possible D gene is TRBD1 (6 bases). CDR3 length equals 12 residues. Trimming took off 7 bases at V and 4 bases at J, with 8 bases between the two ends. CDR1 MNHNS and CDR2 SASEGT come from the germline V gene.

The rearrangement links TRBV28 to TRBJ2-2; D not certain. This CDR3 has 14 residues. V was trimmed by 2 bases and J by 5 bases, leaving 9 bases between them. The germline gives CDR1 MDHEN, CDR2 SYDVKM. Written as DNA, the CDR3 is TGTGCCAGCAGTTTAGGTATGAGGACCGGGGAGCTGTTTTTT. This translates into CASSLGMRTGELFF.

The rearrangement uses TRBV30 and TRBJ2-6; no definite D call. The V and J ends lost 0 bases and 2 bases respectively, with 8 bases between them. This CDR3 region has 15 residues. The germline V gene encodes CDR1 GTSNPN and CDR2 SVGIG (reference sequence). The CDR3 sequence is CAWSVARPGANVLTF. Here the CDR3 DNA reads TGTGCCTGGAGTGTAGCCAGGCCTGGGGCCAACGTCCTGACTTTC.

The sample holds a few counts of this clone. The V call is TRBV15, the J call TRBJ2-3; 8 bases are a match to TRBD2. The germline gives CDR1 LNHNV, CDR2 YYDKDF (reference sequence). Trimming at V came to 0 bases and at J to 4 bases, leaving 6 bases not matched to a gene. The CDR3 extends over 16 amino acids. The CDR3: CATSRDSTGGPDTQYF. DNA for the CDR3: TGTGCCACCAGCAGAGATTCTACGGGGGGGCCAGATACGCAGTATTTT. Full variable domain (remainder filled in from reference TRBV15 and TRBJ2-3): DAMVIQNPRYQVTQFGKPVTLSCSQTLNHNVMYWYQQKSSQAPKLLFHYYDKDFNNEADTPDNFQSRRPNTSFCFLDIRSPGLGDTAMYLCATSRDSTGGPDTQYFGPGTRLTVL.

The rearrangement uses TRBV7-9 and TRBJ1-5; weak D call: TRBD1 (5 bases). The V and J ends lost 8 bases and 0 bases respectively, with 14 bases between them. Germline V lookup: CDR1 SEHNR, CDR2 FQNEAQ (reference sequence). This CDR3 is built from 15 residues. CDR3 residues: CASSGGVHSNQPQHF. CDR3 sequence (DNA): TGTGCCAGCTCGGGGGGGGTCCATAGCAATCAGCCCCAGCATTTT.

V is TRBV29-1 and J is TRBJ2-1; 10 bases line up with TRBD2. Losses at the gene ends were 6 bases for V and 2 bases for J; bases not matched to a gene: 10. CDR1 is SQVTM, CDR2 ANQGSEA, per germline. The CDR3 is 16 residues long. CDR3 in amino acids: CSVARGLAGAYNEQFF. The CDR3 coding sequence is TGCAGCGTGGCCCGCGGGCTAGCGGGAGCCTACAATGAGCAGTTCTTC.

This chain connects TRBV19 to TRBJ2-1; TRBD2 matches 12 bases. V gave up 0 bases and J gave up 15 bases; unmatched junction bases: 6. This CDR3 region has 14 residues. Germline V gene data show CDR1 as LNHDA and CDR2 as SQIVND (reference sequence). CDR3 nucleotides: TGTGCCAGTAGTATAGACCTAGCGGGAGGGATTCCGTTCTTC. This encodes CASSIDLAGGIPFF. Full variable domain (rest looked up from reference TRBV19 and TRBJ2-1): DGGITQSPKYLFRKEGQNVTLSCEQNLNHDAMYWYRQDPGQGLRLIYYSQIVNDFQKGDIAEGYSVSREKKESFPLTVTSAQKNPTAFYLCASSIDLAGGIPFFGPGTRLTVL.

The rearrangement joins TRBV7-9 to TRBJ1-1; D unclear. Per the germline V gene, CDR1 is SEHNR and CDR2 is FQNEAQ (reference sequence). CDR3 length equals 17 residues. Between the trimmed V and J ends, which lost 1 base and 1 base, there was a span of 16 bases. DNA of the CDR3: TGTGCCAGCAGCTTAGTTGCGAAAGGAGCCAAGAACACTGAAGCTTTCTTT. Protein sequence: CASSLVAKGAKNTEAFF.